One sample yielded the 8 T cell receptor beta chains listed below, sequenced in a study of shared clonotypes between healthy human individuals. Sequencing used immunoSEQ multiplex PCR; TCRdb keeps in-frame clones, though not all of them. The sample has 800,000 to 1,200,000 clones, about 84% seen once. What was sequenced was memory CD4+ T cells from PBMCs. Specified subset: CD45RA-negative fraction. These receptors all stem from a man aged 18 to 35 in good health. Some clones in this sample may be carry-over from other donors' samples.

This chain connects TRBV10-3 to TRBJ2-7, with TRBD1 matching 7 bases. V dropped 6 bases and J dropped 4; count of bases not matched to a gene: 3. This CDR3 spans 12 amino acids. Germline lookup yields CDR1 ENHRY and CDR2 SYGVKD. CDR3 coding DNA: TGTGCCATCAGAGACAGGGAGTACGAGCAGTACTTC. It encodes CAIRDREYEQYF.

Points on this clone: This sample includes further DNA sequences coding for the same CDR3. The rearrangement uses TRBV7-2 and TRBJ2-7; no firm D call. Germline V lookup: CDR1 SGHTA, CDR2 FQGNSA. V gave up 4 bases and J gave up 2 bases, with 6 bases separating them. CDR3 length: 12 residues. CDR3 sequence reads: CASSSSPYEQYF. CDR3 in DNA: TGTGCCAGCAGCTCGTCGCCCTACGAGCAGTACTTC.

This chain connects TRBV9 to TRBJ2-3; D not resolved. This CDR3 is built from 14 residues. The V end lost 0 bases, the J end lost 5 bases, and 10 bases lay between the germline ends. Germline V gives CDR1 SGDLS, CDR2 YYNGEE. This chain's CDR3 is CASSVAVGLDTQYF. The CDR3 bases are TGTGCCAGCAGCGTAGCTGTCGGGTTAGATACGCAGTATTTT.

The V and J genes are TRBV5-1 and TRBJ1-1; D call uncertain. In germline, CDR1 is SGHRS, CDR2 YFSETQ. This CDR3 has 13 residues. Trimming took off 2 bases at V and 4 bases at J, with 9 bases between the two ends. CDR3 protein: CASSFEASTEAFF. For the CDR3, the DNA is TGCGCCAGCAGCTTCGAGGCGAGCACTGAAGCTTTCTTT.

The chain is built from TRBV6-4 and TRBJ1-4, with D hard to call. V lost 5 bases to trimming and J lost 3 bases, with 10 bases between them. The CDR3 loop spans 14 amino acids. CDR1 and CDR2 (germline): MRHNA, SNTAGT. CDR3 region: CASSRFSANEKLFF. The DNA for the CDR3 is TGTGCCAGCAGTCGCTTCTCCGCTAATGAAAAACTGTTTTTT.

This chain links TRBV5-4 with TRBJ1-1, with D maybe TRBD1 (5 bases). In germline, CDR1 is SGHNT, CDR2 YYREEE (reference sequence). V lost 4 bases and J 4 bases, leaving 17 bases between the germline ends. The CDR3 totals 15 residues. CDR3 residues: CASSGGFRRGTEAFF. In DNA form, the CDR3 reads TGTGCCAGCAGCGGAGGGTTCCGGAGGGGCACTGAAGCTTTCTTT. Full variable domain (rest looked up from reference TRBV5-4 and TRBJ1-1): ETGVTQSPTHLIKTRGQQVTLRCSSQSGHNTVSWYQQALGQGPQFIFQYYREEENGRGNFPPRFSGLQFPNYSSELNVNALELDDSALYLCASSGGFRRGTEAFFGQGTRLTVV.

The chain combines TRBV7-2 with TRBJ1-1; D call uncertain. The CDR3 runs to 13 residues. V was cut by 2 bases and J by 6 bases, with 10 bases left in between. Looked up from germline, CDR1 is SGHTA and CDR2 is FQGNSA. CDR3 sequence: CASSLRSGSEAFF. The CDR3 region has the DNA TGTGCCAGCAGCTTAAGGTCGGGATCTGAAGCTTTCTTT.

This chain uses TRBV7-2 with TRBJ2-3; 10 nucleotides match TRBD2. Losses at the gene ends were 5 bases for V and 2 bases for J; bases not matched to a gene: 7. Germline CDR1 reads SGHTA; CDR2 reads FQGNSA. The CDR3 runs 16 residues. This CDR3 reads CASSILAGSFTDTQYF. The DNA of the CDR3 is TGTGCCAGCAGCATACTAGCGGGGTCCTTCACAGATACGCAGTATTTT.